This T cell receptor beta chain was captured in a study of blood T cell repertoires in COVID-19. Using immunoSEQ multiplex PCR, the repertoire was profiled, and TCRdb retains in-frame clones only, with some absent. The sample consists of tens of thousands of clones, 88% of them appearing once. This CDR3 region has 15 residues. This sequence joins TRBV12-2 and TRBJ2-1; TRBD1 reflects the table's D call only, with no check against the DNA. TRBV12-2 is described as a pseudogene. Material: peripheral blood. The clonotype comes from a woman aged 45-65 years with active or convalescent COVID-19. The CDR3 region has the DNA TGTGCAAGTCGCTTAATACGCAGGGGACATCATGAGCAGTTCTTC. It yields the protein CASRLIRRGHHEQFF.